These 19 T cell receptor beta chains came from one sample sequenced in a study of blood T cell repertoires in COVID-19. This table comes from immunoSEQ multiplex PCR, and its TCRdb copy is limited to in-frame clones, with some not included. The sample holds approximately 170,000 clones; approximately 86% are singletons and the top ten take about 9.6%. Sequencing input: peripheral blood. All receptors derive from a man aged 45 to 65 with active or convalescent COVID-19.

The count of this clone is one. The rearrangement joins TRBV4-2 to TRBJ1-6, with D unclear. CDR1 and CDR2 (germline): LGHNA, YNFKEQ. Trimming left V 4 bases short and J 4 bases short, with 14 bases between. The CDR3 is 16 residues long. CDR3 sequence: CASSLSTGSYNSPLHF. CDR3 nucleotides: TGTGCCAGCAGCCTATCTACCGGGTCTTATAATTCACCCCTCCACTTT.

The rearrangement uses TRBV30 and TRBJ2-7; 8 bases are a match to TRBD2. Trimming cost V 1 base and J 4 bases; bases outside gene matches: 3. The CDR3 has 13 residues. CDR1 is GTSNPN, CDR2 SVGIG, per germline (reference sequence). The CDR3 protein is CAWSGRGGYEQYF. CDR3 in DNA: TGTGCCTGGAGTGGTCGGGGGGGTTACGAGCAGTACTTC.

The chain links TRBV5-6 to TRBJ1-6; 10 positions match TRBD1. CDR1 and CDR2 from the germline V gene are SGHDT and YYEEEE. J was trimmed by 6 bases and V by 4 bases; bases with no gene match: 4. The CDR3 has 15 residues. Here the CDR3 reads CASSLTGGRNSPLHF. CDR3 nucleotide sequence: TGTGCCAGCAGCCTGACAGGGGGCCGTAATTCACCCCTCCACTTT.

The gene calls are TRBV10-3 and TRBJ2-7; possible D gene TRBD1, 5 bases. The V end was cut by 4 bases, the J end by 2 bases, with 12 bases between. CDR3 length: 14 residues. Germline values: CDR1 ENHRY, CDR2 SYGVKD. CDR3 DNA sequence: TGTGCCATCAGTGTAGCAGGGCGGCCCTACGAGCAGTACTTC. Encoded protein: CAISVAGRPYEQYF.

CDR3 sequence reads: CASKYTGGPLATEAFF. DNA of the CDR3: TGCGCCAGCAAGTACACTGGCGGGCCTTTAGCCACTGAAGCTTTCTTT. The gene calls are TRBV5-1 and TRBJ1-1; D is ambiguous. The germline V and J ends were trimmed by 6 bases and 4 bases, with 22 bases remaining between them. Germline-derived CDR1 and CDR2 are SGHRS and YFSETQ. This CDR3 spans 16 amino acids.

The chain links TRBV30 to TRBJ2-5; 9 positions match TRBD2. Trimming took 2 bases from V and 7 from J; bases not matched to a gene: 8. CDR3 length: 14 residues. CDR1 is GTSNPN and CDR2 is SVGIG in the germline V gene (reference sequence). The CDR3 DNA follows: TGTGCCTGGAGTCTCACCGGGACTAGCCCGACCCAGTACTTC. It is translated as CAWSLTGTSPTQYF.

This clone was seen just once. V usage is TRBV19 and J usage is TRBJ1-1; D is unresolved. The V end was cut by 7 bases, the J end by 1 base, with 13 bases between. The CDR3 consists of 14 residues. Germline-derived CDR1 and CDR2 are LNHDA and SQIVND (reference sequence). CDR3 sequence: CASTLLIPNTEAFF. The DNA for the CDR3 is TGTGCCAGTACCCTACTCATACCGAACACTGAAGCTTTCTTT. Together with reference TRBV19 and TRBJ1-1, the CDR3 gives the full variable domain: DGGITQSPKYLFRKEGQNVTLSCEQNLNHDAMYWYRQDPGQGLRLIYYSQIVNDFQKGDIAEGYSVSREKKESFPLTVTSAQKNPTAFYLCASTLLIPNTEAFFGQGTRLTVV.

The chain employs TRBV27 and TRBJ2-5; 8 bases agree with TRBD1. The CDR3 extends over 13 amino acids. The J segment lost 4 bases and the V segment lost 6 bases, leaving 4 bases of the junction unmatched. Germline CDR1 is MNHEY and CDR2 is SMNVEV (reference sequence). CDR3 in amino acids: CASRDRVTETQYF. The CDR3 DNA is TGTGCCAGCAGGGACAGGGTAACAGAGACCCAGTACTTC.

The rearrangement joins TRBV5-6 to TRBJ1-5, with a possible D match to TRBD1 (6 bases). The CDR3 consists of 14 residues. Germline V gene lookup returns CDR1 SGHDT and CDR2 YYEEEE. The V and J ends lost 2 bases and 6 bases respectively, with 12 bases between them. This CDR3 is CASSFVGAGQPQHF. In nucleotides, the CDR3 is TGTGCCAGCAGCTTCGTGGGGGCCGGTCAGCCCCAGCATTTT.

The sample holds a few counts of this clone. J is TRBJ1-1 and V is TRBV21-1; TRBD1, the table's D call, was not compared with the DNA. TRBV21-1 is classified as a pseudogene. This CDR3 comprises 16 residues. The CDR3, as DNA: TGTGCCAGCAGCGGCCCAAGAACCTCAGAGAACACTGAAGCTTTCTTT. This encodes CASSGPRTSENTEAFF.

This chain links TRBV5-1 with TRBJ2-3; 7 bases map to TRBD1. Losses at the gene ends were 3 bases for V and 4 bases for J; bases not matched to a gene: 8. Germline CDR1 reads SGHRS; CDR2 reads YFSETQ. CDR3 length equals 15 residues. The CDR3 DNA sequence: TGCGCCAGCAGCTGGACAGGATCTCGCGCAGATACGCAGTATTTT. Its translation is CASSWTGSRADTQYF.

This chain joins TRBV5-6 and TRBJ2-5; D unclear. V lost 0 bases and J lost 0, with 9 bases in between. The CDR3 consists of 15 residues. Germline V gene lookup returns CDR1 SGHDT and CDR2 YYEEEE. CDR3: CASSLAGGYQETQYF. DNA of the CDR3: TGTGCCAGCAGCTTGGCCGGCGGATACCAAGAGACCCAGTACTTC.

The chain couples TRBV2 to TRBJ2-2, with D perhaps matching TRBD1 or TRBD2 (5 bases each). Deletions cut 5 bases from V and 6 bases from J, with 10 bases between. This CDR3 comprises 13 residues. The germline CDR1 and CDR2 sequences are SNHLY and FYNNEI. CDR3 sequence: CASSKGESGELFF. Here the CDR3 DNA reads TGTGCCAGCAGTAAAGGGGAGTCCGGGGAGCTGTTTTTT.

The rearrangement links TRBV9 to TRBJ2-5, with 9 positions matching TRBD2. This CDR3 is built from 13 residues. Germline-derived CDR1 and CDR2 are SGDLS and YYNGEE. V trimming: 3 bases; J trimming: 5 bases; junction bases outside the gene matches: 2. The CDR3 sequence: CASSGGGGETQYF. In DNA form, the CDR3 reads TGTGCCAGCAGCGGCGGGGGGGGTGAGACCCAGTACTTC.

This chain links TRBV2 with TRBJ2-3, with D perhaps matching TRBD1 (6 bases). V gave up 3 bases and J gave up 4 bases, with 11 bases separating them. The CDR3 length is 14 residues. The germline V gene has CDR1 SNHLY and CDR2 FYNNEI. The DNA for the CDR3 is TGTGCCAGCAGTGACGGCAGGGGTCCAGATACGCAGTATTTT. This codes for CASSDGRGPDTQYF.

The J gene is TRBJ2-1, the V gene TRBV10-3; the match to TRBD2 covers 8 bases. V lost 6 bases, J lost 7 bases, and 8 bases stayed unmatched. This CDR3 contains 14 residues. Germline-derived CDR1 and CDR2 are ENHRY and SYGVKD. The CDR3 is CAISQRELGNEQFF. The DNA of the CDR3 is TGTGCCATCAGCCAGCGGGAGCTGGGTAATGAGCAGTTCTTC.

This clone was counted a single time. V gene TRBV19 combines with J gene TRBJ2-7; tentatively, D is TRBD2 (6 bases). Germline V CDR1 and CDR2: LNHDA, SQIVND (reference sequence). CDR3 length: 14 amino acids. V lost 5 bases, J lost 2 bases, and 13 bases lay in between. The CDR3 nucleotides are TGTGCCAGTAGTCCCGGGGGAGGCCCCTACGAGCAGTACTTC. This encodes CASSPGGGPYEQYF.

This rearrangement joins TRBV4-1 to TRBJ1-1; D remains unclear. The ends were cut back, 5 bases at V and 1 base at J, with 17 bases in the middle. The CDR3 consists of 16 residues. Germline CDR1 MGHRA, CDR2 YSYEKL. CDR3 DNA sequence: TGCGCCAGCAGCGCAAAGAATGCCGGGAGGAACACTGAAGCTTTCTTT. Protein product: CASSAKNAGRNTEAFF.

The V call is TRBV11-2, the J call TRBJ2-7; 7 bases line up with TRBD2. This CDR3 spans 17 amino acids. Germline CDR1 and CDR2: SGHAT and FQNNGV. V lost 3 bases, J lost 6 bases, and 17 bases stayed unmatched. CDR3 sequence: CASSFSSEAGIPLEQYF. CDR3 DNA sequence: TGTGCCAGCAGCTTTAGTTCAGAAGCGGGAATTCCCCTCGAGCAGTACTTC. The full variable domain, rest sourced from reference TRBV11-2 and TRBJ2-7, is EAGVAQSPRYKIIEKRQSVAFWCNPISGHATLYWYQQILGQGPKLLIQFQNNGVVDDSQLPKDRFSAERLKGVDSTLKIQPAKLEDSAVYLCASSFSSEAGIPLEQYFGPGTRLTVT.